The clone carrying this T cell receptor (beta chain) was counted many times. Antigen specificity is unknown. The data originate from a study of T cells in Graves' hyperthyroidism and ophthalmopathy. Findings of the study overall: Stable hyperthyroidism and ophthalmopathy were separated using 13 V-J signatures. The model forecast ophthalmopathy, anticipating it by a median around 6.5 months before onset.

RNA transcripts yielded amplified TCR beta CDR3 regions. The TCR CDR3 first-round RT-PCR relied on the HTBI primer set. A single record per CDR3 protein comes from TCRdb applying MiXCR to the multiplex PCR reads. This sample has around 350,000 distinct CDR3 sequences, with around a sixth found just once. Exclusion of patients followed from uncontrolled infection, other autoimmune disease, pregnancy or lactation. Diagnosing involved the use of clinical symptoms, serum thyroxine and TRAb, thyroid ultrasound and orbital computed tomography. This sequence originates from a woman younger than 30 with Graves' hyperthyroidism that later progressed to Graves' ophthalmopathy. The sequenced material came from blood.

DNA for the CDR3: TGTGCCAGCAGCTTCGGTGGGGACGGGGAGCTGTTTTTT. Protein product: CASSFGGDGELFF. This sequence joins TRBV7-9 and TRBJ2-2; D is ambiguous. The CDR3 has 13 residues. Germline values: CDR1 SEHNR, CDR2 FQNEAQ (reference sequence). Trimming shortened V by 3 bases and J by 7 bases, and 9 bases separated the two germline ends.